The clone carrying this T cell receptor beta chain was detected many times. Patients having uncontrolled infection, another autoimmune disease, pregnancy or lactation were not included. This entry belongs to a study of T cells in Graves' hyperthyroidism and ophthalmopathy. RNA transcripts provided the source from which TCR beta CDR3 regions were amplified. The TCR CDR3 first-round RT-PCR relied on the HTBI primer set. TCRdb reanalysed the multiplex PCR reads using MiXCR and keeps one entry per CDR3 protein. The table has 400,000 to 500,000 distinct CDR3 sequences, roughly an eighth seen once. This CDR3 contains 14 residues. Deletions cut 2 bases from V and 6 bases from J, with 13 bases between. Germline V gives CDR1 SGHTA, CDR2 FQGTGA.

Sequencing input: blood. V and J are TRBV7-3 and TRBJ1-1, with D perhaps TRBD1 (5 bases). This sequence originates from a woman aged 18-35 years with Graves' hyperthyroidism. The CDR3 spells CASSLQGSEAEAFF. The CDR3 coding sequence is TGTGCCAGCAGCTTACAGGGATCAGAGGCTGAAGCTTTCTTT.